This T cell receptor (beta chain) stems from a study of blood T cell repertoires in COVID-19. Study background: Sample material is recorded as cDNA or gDNA derived from T cells, B-cell-depleted T cells, or PBMCs.

V lost 6 bases to trimming and J lost 5 bases, with 17 bases between them. The CDR3 loop spans 15 amino acids. In germline, CDR1 is MNHEY, CDR2 SMNVEV (reference sequence). Here immunoSEQ multiplex PCR was the method, and the copy in TCRdb shows in-frame clones only, minus some. The sample includes some 150,000 clones, 80% to 90% of them seen just once. This sequence was found in a woman aged 40-49 years with acute or convalescent COVID-19. The sample comprised peripheral blood. The chain couples TRBV27 to TRBJ2-1; D might be TRBD2 (6 bases). In nucleotides, the CDR3 is TGTGCCAGCAGCTCCCCGGGACTCCGTCACAATGAGCAGTTCTTC. Translated: CASSSPGLRHNEQFF.